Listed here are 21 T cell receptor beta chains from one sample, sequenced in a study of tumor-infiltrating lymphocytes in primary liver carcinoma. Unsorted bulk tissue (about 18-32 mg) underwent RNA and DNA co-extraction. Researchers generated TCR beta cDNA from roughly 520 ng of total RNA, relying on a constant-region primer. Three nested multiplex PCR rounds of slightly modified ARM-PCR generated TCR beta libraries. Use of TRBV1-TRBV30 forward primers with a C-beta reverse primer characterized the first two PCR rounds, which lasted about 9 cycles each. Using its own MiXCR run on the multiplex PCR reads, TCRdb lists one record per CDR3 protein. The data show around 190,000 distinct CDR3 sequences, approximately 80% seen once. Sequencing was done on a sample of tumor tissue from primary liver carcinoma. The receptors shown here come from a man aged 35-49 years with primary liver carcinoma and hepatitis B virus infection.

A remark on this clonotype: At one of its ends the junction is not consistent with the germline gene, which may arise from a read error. Written as DNA, the CDR3 is TGTGCCAGTAGCTTAGGGTGGGGCGGAGCTGCGGGCGATGAGCAGTTATTC. As protein: CASSLGWGGAAGDEQLF. J is TRBJ2-1 and V is TRBV7-8; possibly TRBD1 or TRBD2 for D (5 bases each). Germline CDR1 reads SGHVS; CDR2 reads FQNEAQ. The CDR3 runs 17 residues.

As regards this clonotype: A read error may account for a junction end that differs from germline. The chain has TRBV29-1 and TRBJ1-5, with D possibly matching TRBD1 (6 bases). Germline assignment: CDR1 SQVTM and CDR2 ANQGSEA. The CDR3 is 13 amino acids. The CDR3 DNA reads TGTAGCGTTGTCGGACAGATCGATCAGCCTCAGCATTTT. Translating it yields CSVVGQIDQPQHF. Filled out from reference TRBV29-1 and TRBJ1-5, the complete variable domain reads SAVISQKPSRDICQRGTSLTIQCQVDSQVTMMFWYRQQPGQSLTLIATANQGSEATYESGFVIDKFPISRPNLTFSTLTVSNMSPEDSSIYLCSVVGQIDQPQHFGDGTRLSIL.

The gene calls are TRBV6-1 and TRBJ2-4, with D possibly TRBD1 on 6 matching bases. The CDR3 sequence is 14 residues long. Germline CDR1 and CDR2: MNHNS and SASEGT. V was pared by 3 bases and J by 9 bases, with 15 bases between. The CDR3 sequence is CASSEVTGSGIQYF. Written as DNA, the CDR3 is TGTGCCAGCAGTGAGGTGACAGGATCCGGCATTCAGTACTTC.

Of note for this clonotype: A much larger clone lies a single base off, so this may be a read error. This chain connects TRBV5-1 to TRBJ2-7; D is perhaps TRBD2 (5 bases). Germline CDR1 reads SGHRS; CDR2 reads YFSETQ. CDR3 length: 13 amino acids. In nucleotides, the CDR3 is TGCGCCAGCACCTTGGAGGTCAGCTACGAGCAGTACTTC. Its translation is CASTLEVSYEQYF.

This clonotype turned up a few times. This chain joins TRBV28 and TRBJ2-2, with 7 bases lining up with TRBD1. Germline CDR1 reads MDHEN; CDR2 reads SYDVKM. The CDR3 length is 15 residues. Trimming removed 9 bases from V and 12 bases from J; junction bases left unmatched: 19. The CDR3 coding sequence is TGTGCCAGTAGACCCTTACAGGGGTACGGCGGTAAGCTGTTTTTT. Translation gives CASRPLQGYGGKLFF.

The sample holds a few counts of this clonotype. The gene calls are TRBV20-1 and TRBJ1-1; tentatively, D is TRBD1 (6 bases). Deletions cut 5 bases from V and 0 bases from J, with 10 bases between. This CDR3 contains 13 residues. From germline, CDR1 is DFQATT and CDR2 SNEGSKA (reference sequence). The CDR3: CSASGQMNTEAFF. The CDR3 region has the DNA TGCAGTGCTTCAGGACAGATGAACACTGAAGCTTTCTTT.

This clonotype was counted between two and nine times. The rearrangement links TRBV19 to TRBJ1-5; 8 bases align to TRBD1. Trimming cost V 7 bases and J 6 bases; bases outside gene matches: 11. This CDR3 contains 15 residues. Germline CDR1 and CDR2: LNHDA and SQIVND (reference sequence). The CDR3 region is CASIISGGAGQPQHF. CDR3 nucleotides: TGTGCCAGTATCATTTCAGGGGGCGCGGGTCAGCCCCAGCATTTT.

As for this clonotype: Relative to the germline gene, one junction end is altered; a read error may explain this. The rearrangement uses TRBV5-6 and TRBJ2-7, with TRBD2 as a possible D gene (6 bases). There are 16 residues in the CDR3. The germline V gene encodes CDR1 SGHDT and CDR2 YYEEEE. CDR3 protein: CVSSFSGVASAYEHYF. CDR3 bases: TGTGTCAGCAGCTTTTCGGGGGTAGCTAGCGCCTACGAGCATTACTTC.

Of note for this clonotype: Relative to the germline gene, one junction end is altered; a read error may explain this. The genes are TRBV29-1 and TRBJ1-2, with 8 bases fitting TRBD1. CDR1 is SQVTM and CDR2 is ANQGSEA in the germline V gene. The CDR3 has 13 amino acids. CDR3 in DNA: TGCAGCCTCCGATCAGGGGGCACCTATGGTTACACCTTC. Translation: CSLRSGGTYGYTF.

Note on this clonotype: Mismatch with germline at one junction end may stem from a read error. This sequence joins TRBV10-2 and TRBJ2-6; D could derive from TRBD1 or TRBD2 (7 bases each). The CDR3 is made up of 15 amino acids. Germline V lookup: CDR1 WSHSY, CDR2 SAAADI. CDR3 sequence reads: CASSRGGGRANVLTF. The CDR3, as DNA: TGCGCCAGCAGCAGGGGGGGAGGAAGGGCTAACGTCCTGACTTTC.

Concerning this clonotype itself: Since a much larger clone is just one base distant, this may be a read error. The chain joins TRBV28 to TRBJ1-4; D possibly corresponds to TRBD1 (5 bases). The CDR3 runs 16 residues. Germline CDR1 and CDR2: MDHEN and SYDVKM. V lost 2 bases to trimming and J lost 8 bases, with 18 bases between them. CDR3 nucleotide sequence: TGTGCCAGCAGTTTACATTTAATGGGGCCGGGAGAAAAACTGTTTTTT. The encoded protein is CASSLHLMGPGEKLFF.

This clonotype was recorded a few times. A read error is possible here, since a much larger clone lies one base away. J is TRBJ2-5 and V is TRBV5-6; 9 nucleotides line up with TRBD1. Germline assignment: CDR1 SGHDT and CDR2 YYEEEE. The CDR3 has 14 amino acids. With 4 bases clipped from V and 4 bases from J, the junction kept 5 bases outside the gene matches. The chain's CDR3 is CASSPVTGGETQYF. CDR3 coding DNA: TGTGCCAGCAGCCCAGTGACAGGGGGAGAGACCCAGTACTTC.

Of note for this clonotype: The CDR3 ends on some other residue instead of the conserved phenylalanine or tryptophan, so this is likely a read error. CDR3 protein: CSVGEQGQPQHL. CDR3 in DNA: TGCAGCGTTGGGGAACAGGGGCAACCCCAGCATCTT. The chain employs TRBV29-1 and TRBJ1-5; 7 positions match TRBD1. Germline V gives CDR1 SQVTM, CDR2 ANQGSEA. This CDR3 is 12 amino acids long. V lost 4 bases and J lost 10; bases outside the gene matches: 7.

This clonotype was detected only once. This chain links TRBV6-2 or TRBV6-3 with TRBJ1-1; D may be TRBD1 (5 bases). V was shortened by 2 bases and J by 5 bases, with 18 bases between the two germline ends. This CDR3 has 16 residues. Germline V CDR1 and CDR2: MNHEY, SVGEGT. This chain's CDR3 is CASSYPPYRLGTEAFF. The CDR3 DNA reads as TGTGCCAGCAGTTACCCACCTTACAGGCTGGGGACTGAAGCTTTCTTT.

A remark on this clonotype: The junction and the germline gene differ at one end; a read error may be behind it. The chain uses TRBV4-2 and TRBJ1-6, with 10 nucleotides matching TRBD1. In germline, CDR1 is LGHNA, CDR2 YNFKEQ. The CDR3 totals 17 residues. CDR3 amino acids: CVSSQPEPGQGTSPVHF. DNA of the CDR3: TGTGTCAGCAGCCAACCAGAACCGGGACAGGGGACTTCACCCGTCCACTTT.

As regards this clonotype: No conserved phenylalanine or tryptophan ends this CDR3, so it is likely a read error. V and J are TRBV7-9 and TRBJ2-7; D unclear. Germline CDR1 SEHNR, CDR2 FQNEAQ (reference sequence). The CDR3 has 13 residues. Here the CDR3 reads CAGSSENSYEQYL. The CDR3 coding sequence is TGTGCCGGCAGCTCTGAGAACTCCTACGAGCAGTACCTC.

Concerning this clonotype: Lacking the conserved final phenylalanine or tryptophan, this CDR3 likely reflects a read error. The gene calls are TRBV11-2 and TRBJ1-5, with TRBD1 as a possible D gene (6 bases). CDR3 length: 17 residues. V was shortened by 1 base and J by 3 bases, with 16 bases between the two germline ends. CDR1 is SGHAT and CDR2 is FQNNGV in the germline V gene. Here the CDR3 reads CASSLVRVTGNNQPQHS. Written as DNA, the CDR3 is TGTGCCAGCAGCTTAGTAAGGGTAACAGGGAACAATCAGCCCCAGCATTCT.

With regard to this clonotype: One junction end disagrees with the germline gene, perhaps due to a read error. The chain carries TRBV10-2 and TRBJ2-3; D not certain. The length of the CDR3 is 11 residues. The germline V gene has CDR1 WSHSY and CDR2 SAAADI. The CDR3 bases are TGCGCCACCAGTCACCCAGATACGCAGTATTTT. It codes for CATSHPDTQYF.

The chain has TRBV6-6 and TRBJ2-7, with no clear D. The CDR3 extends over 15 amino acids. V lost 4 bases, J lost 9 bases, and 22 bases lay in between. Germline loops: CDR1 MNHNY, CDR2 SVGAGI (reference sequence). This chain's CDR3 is CASSLPQVPTYRQYF. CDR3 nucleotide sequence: TGTGCCAGCAGTTTGCCCCAGGTCCCTACCTACAGGCAGTACTTC.

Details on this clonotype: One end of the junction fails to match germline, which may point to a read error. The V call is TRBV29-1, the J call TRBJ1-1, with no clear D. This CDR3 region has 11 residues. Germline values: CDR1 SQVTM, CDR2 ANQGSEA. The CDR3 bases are TGCAGCGTCCGCGATAATACTGAATCTTTCTTT. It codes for CSVRDNTESFF.

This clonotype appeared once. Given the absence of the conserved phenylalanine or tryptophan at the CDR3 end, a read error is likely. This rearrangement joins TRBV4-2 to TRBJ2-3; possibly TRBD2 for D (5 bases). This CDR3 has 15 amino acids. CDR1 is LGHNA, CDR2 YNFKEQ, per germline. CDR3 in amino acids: CVSSQEATYTDTQYY. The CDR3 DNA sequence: TGTGTCAGCAGCCAGGAGGCTACTTACACAGATACGCAGTATTAT.